Listed here are 2 T cell receptor beta chains from one sample, sequenced in a study of blood T cell repertoires in COVID-19. TCRdb keeps only in-frame clones here, not all; method: immunoSEQ multiplex PCR. Here the sample spans 350,000 or so clones, roughly 87% being singletons. The source material was PBMCs or T cells enriched from blood (not recorded which). The receptors were gathered from a woman in her thirties who had recovered from COVID-19.

The chain recombines TRBV7-9 with TRBJ2-5, with 11 bases matching TRBD2. The CDR3 spans 15 residues. J was trimmed by 1 base and V by 5 bases; bases with no gene match: 3. Germline loops: CDR1 SEHNR, CDR2 FQNEAQ (reference sequence). For the CDR3, the DNA is TGTGCCAGCAGCCCCCTAGCGGGGGGCCAAGAGACCCAGTACTTC. It yields the protein CASSPLAGGQETQYF.

The rearrangement links TRBV5-4 to TRBJ1-1; no reliable D call. The germline V and J ends were trimmed by 4 bases and 1 base, with 8 bases remaining between them. Germline V gene data show CDR1 as SGHNT and CDR2 as YYREEE (reference sequence). The CDR3 loop spans 13 amino acids. As DNA, the CDR3 is TGTGCCAGCAGCGAGAGAGAGAACACTGAAGCTTTCTTT. This codes for CASSERENTEAFF. The full variable domain, completed using reference TRBV5-4 and TRBJ1-1, is ETGVTQSPTHLIKTRGQQVTLRCSSQSGHNTVSWYQQALGQGPQFIFQYYREEENGRGNFPPRFSGLQFPNYSSELNVNALELDDSALYLCASSERENTEAFFGQGTRLTVV.